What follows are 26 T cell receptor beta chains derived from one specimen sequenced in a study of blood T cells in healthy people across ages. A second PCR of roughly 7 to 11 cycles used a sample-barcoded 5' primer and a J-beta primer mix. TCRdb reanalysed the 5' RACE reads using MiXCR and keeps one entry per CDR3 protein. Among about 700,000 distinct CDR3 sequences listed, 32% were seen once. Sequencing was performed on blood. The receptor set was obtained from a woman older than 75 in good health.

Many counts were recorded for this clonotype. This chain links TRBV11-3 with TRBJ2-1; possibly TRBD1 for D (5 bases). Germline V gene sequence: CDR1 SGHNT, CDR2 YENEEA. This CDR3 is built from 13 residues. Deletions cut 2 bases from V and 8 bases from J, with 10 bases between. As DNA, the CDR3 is TGTGCCAGCAGCTTAATACCCAGGGATGAGCAGTTCTTC. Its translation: CASSLIPRDEQFF. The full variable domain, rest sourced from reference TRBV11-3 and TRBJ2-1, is EAGVVQSPRYKIIEKKQPVAFWCNPISGHNTLYWYLQNLGQGPELLIRYENEEAVDDSQLPKDRFSAERLKGVDSTLKIQPAELGDSAVYLCASSLIPRDEQFFGPGTRLTVL.

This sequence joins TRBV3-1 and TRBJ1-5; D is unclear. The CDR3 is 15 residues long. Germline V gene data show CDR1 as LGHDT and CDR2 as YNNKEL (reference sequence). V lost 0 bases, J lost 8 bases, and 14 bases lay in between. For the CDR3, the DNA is TGTGCCAGCAGCCAAGATGGAGCAGGTGGAAAGCCCCAGCATTTT. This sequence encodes CASSQDGAGGKPQHF.

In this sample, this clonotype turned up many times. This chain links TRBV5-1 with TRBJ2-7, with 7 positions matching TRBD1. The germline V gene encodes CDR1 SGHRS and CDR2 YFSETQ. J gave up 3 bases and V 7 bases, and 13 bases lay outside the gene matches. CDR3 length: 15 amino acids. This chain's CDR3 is CASRTGQASSYEQYF. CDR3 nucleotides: TGCGCCAGCCGAACCGGACAGGCGTCCAGCTACGAGCAGTACTTC.

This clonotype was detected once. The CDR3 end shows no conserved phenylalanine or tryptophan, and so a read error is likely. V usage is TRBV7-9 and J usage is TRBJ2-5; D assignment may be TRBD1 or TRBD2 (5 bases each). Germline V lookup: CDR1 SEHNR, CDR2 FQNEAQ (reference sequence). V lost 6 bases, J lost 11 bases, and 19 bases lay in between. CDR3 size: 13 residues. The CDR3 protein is CASRGQRLGEQYY. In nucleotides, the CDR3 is TGTGCCAGCAGAGGCCAGCGTCTGGGGGAGCAGTACTAC.

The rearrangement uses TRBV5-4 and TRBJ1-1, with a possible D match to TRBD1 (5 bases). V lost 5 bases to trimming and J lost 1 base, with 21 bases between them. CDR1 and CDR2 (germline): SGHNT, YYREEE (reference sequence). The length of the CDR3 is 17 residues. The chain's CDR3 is CASSRQLTKRSNTEAFF. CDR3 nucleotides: TGTGCCAGCAGTAGACAGCTCACAAAGCGATCGAACACTGAAGCTTTCTTT.

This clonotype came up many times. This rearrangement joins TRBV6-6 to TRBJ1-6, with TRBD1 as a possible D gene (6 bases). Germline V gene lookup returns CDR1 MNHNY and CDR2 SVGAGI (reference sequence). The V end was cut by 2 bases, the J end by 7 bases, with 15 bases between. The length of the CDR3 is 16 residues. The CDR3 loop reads CASSYPAARGNSPLHF. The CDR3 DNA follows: TGTGCCAGCAGTTACCCAGCCGCCAGGGGAAATTCACCCCTCCACTTT.

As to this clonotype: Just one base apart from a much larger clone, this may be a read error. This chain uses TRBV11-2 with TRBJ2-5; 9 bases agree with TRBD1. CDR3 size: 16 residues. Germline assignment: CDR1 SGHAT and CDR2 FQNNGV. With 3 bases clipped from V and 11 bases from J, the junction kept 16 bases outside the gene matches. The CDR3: CASSFNPQGANNEQYF. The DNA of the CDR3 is TGTGCCAGCAGCTTCAACCCACAGGGGGCGAACAATGAGCAGTACTTC.

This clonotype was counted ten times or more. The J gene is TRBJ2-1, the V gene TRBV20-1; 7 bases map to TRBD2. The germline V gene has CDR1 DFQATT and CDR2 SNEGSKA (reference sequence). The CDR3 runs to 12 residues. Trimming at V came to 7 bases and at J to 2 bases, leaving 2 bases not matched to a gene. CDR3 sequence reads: CSVAGAYNEQFF. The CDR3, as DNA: TGCAGTGTCGCGGGGGCCTACAATGAGCAGTTCTTC.

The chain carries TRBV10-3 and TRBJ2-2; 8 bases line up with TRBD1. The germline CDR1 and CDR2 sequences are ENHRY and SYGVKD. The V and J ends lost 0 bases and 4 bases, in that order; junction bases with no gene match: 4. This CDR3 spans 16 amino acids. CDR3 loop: CAISESAGGPTGELFF. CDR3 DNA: TGTGCCATCAGTGAGTCGGCAGGGGGCCCCACCGGGGAGCTGTTTTTT.

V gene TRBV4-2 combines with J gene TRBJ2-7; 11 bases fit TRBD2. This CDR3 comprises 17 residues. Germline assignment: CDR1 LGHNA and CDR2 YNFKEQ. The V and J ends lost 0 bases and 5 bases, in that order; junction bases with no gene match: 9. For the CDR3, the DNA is TGTGCCAGCAGCCAAGAAAGTTCGGCTAGCGGGGGGAACGAGCAGTACTTC. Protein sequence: CASSQESSASGGNEQYF.

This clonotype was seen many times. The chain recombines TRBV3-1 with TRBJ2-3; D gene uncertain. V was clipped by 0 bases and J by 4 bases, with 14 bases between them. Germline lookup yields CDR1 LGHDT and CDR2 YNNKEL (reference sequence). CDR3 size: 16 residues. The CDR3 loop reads CASSQDPRIRADTQYF. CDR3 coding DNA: TGTGCCAGCAGCCAAGATCCAAGGATTAGGGCAGATACGCAGTATTTT.

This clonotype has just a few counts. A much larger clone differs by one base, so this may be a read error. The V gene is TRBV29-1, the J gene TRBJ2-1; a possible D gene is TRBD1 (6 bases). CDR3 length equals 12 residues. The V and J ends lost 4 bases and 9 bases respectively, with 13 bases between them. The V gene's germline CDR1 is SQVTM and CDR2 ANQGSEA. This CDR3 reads CSVVPRGGEQFF. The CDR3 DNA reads TGCAGCGTTGTCCCCAGGGGCGGTGAGCAGTTCTTC.

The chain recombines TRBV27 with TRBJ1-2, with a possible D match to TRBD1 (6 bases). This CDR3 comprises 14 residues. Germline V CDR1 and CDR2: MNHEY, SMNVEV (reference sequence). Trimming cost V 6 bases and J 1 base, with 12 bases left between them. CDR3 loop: CASREIQGNYGYTF. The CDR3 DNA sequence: TGTGCCAGCAGAGAGATACAGGGTAACTATGGCTACACCTTC.

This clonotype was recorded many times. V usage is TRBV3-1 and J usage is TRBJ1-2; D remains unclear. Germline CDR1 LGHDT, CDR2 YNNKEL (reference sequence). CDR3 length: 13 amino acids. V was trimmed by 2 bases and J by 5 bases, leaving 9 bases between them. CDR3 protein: CASSQQPRYGYTF. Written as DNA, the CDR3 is TGTGCCAGCAGCCAACAACCGAGATATGGCTACACCTTC.

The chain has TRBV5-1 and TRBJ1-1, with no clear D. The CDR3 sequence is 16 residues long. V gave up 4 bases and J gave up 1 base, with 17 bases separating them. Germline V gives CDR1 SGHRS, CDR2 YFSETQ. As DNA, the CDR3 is TGCGCCAGCAGCCCACTCGACCGGGGTGGGAACACTGAAGCTTTCTTT. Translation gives CASSPLDRGGNTEAFF.

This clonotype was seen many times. CDR3 nucleotides: TGCAGTGCTAACCCAGGGGCCGCGGGGCGGAATGAGCAGTTCTTC. Its protein product is CSANPGAAGRNEQFF. The genes are TRBV20-1 and TRBJ2-1; D is tentatively TRBD1 or TRBD2 (6 bases each). The CDR3 totals 15 residues. Trimming left V 4 bases short and J 7 bases short, with 20 bases between. Germline CDR1 reads DFQATT; CDR2 reads SNEGSKA (reference sequence).

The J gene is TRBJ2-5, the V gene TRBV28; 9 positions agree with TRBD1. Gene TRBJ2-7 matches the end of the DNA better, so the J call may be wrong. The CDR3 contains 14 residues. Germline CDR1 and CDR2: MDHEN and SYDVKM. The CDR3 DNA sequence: TGTGCCAGCAGGGTCGGGACAGGGACGGTCGAGCAGTACTTC. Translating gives CASRVGTGTVEQYF.

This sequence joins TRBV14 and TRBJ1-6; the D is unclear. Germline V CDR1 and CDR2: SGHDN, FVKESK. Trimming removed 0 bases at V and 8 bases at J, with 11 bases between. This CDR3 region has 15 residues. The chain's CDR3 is CASSQERNLYSPLHF. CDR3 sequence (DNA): TGTGCCAGCAGCCAAGAGCGAAACCTGTATTCACCCCTCCACTTT. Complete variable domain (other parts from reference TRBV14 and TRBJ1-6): EAGVTQFPSHSVIEKGQTVTLRCDPISGHDNLYWYRRVMGKEIKFLLHFVKESKQDESGMPNNRFLAERTGGTYSTLKVQPAELEDSGVYFCASSQERNLYSPLHFGNGTRLTVT.

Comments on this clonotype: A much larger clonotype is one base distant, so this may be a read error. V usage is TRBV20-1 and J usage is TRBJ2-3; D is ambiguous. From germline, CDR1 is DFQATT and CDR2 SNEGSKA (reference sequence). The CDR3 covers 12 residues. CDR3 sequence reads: CSVRRFTDTQYF. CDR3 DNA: TGCAGTGTTAGACGCTTCACAGATACGCAGTATTTT.

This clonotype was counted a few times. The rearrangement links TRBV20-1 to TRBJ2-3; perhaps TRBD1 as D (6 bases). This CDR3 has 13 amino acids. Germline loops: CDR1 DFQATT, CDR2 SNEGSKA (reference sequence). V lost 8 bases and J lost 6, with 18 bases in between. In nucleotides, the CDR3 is TGCAGTACGAGGGGGACGACCCACGATACGCAGTATTTT. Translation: CSTRGTTHDTQYF.

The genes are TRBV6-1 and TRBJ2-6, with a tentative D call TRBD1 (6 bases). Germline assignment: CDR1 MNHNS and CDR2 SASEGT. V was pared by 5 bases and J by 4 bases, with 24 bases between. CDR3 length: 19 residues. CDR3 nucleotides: TGTGCCAGCAGTCCCCCACAGGGCCCCATCCTTGCCGGGGCCAACGTCCTGACTTTC. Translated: CASSPPQGPILAGANVLTF.

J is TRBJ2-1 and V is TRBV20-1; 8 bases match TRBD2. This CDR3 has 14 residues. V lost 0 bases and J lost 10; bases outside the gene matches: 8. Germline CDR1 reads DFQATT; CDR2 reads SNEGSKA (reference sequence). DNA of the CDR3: TGCAGTGCTAGAGATATCAGCGGGGGCAGGGAGCAGTTCTTC. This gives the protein CSARDISGGREQFF.

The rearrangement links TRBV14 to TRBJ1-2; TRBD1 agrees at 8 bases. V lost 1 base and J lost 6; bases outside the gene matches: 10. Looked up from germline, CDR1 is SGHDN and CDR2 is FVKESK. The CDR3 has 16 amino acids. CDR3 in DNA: TGTGCCAGCAGCCAAGGAGTCGGCAGGGGGCGGGATGGCTACACCTTC. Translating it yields CASSQGVGRGRDGYTF.

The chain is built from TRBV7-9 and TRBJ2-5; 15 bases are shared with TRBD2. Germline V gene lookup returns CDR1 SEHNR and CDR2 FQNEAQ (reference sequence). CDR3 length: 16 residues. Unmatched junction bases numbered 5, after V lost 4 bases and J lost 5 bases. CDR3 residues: CASSSGLAGGHETQYF. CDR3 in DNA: TGTGCCAGCAGCTCCGGACTAGCGGGGGGGCATGAGACCCAGTACTTC.

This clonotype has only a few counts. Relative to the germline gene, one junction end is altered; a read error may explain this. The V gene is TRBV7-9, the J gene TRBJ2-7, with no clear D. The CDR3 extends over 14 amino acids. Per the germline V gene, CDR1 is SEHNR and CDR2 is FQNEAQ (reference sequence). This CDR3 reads CASSRTDSSYVQYF. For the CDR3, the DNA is TGTGCCAGCAGCAGAACGGATAGCTCCTACGTGCAGTACTTC.

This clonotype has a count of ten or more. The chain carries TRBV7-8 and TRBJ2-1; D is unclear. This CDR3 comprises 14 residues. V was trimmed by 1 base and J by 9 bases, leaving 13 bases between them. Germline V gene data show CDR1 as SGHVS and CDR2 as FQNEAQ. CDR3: CASSLGSTPSEQFF. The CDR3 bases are TGTGCCAGCAGCTTAGGTAGTACCCCCAGTGAGCAGTTCTTC.